This TCR beta chain was recorded in a study of blood T cell repertoires in COVID-19 (TCRdb year 2020). Looking at the study overall: Collaborator samples came from the United States, Italy and Spain and covered acute and convalescent phases of COVID-19. The prospective study material was composed of cDNA or gDNA derived from T cells, B-cell-depleted T cells, or PBMCs. Subjects who had been exposed to COVID-19, were actively infected with it, or had recovered from it provided the deeply sampled blood TCRbeta repertoires that made up the dataset. The repertoires were made available in a free public database intended to serve as a resource for research on the immune response to SARS-CoV-2. The samples were drawn from the first 160 participants of the ongoing ImmuneRACE study and from 1,254 subjects provided by 6 global collaborators. Nearly every sample came with metadata listing a de-identified subject ID, COVID-19 status, age in years and sex. Where available, HLA class I and class II types were taken from metadata supplied by the sample provider and were not determined by assay-based typing. The research as a whole found: The quantity of clinical and demographic metadata differed by source and by participant and was supplied without curation.

Whole blood was collected in K2EDTA tubes by collaborating institutions according to the institutions' own protocols. For TCRbeta analysis, collaborators shipped samples in one of three forms: frozen whole blood, isolated PBMCs, or DNA extracted from either of those sample types. As regards this clone: Which antigen it targets is not known. Base-call qualities are not available, and no considerably larger clone is one nucleotide away.

The immunoSEQ Assay, a bias-controlled multiplex PCR, was used to amplify TCRbeta CDR3 regions from genomic DNA. The study's processing was this. Within the assay, amplification of reference gene primers was used to estimate how many nucleated cells each sample contained. To quantify the absolute abundance of each unique TCRbeta CDR3 rearrangement, sequence reads were collapsed and filtered. For each sample, productive Simpson clonality was calculated as the square root of Simpson's diversity index across productive rearrangements. Held by TCRdb, this immuneACCESS table contains in-frame sequences only and omits some clones. Under half of the omission traces to an unresolved V gene where checked; the cause of the rest is unknown. V, J and clone size are those of that table, while D and trimming were read from the DNA. This sample is represented by 3,500 or so clones; 80% of them were singletons. 21% of the sample is in the top ten clones.

The receptor was isolated from a human donor in a cohort sampled during active COVID-19. The sample consisted of peripheral blood.

The CDR3 protein sequence reads: CASSIGHSGSNQPQHF. Read as DNA, the sequence is TGTGCCAGTAGTATAGGTCACAGTGGTAGCAATCAGCCCCAGCATTTT. The chain is made from TRBV19 and TRBJ1-5; the D segment cannot be called with confidence. Including the terminal cysteine and phenylalanine, the CDR3 comprises 16 residues. CDR3 DNA only is kept here, 48 bases in frame from base 1. From the germline V gene (reference sequence), CDR1 is LNHDA and CDR2 is SQIVND. At the junction V is shortened by 1 base and J by 0 bases, with 10 bases in between.